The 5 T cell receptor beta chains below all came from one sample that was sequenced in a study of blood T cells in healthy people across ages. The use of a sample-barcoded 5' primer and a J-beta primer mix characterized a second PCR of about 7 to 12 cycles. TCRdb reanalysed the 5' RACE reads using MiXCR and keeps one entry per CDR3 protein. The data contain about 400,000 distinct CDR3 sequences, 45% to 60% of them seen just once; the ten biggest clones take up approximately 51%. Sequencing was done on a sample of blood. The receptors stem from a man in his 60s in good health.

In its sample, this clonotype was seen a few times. CDR3 sequence: CSVEASLYGYTF. CDR3 coding DNA: TGCAGCGTTGAAGCCAGCCTCTATGGCTACACCTTC. The chain combines TRBV29-1 with TRBJ1-2, with D hard to call. The CDR3 is made up of 12 amino acids. Per the germline V gene, CDR1 is SQVTM and CDR2 is ANQGSEA. Trimming shortened V by 1 base and J by 4 bases, and 7 bases separated the two germline ends.

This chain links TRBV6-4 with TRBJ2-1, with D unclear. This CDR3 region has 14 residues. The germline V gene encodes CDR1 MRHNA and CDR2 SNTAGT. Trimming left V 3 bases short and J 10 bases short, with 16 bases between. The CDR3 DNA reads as TGTGCCAGCAGTGAGACCGACTCTCGTGGGGAGCAGTTCTTC. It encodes CASSETDSRGEQFF.

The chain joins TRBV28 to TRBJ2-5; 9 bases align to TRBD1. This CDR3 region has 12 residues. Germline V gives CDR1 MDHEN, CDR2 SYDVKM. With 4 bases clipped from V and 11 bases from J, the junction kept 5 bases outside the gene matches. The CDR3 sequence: CASSWDREGQYF. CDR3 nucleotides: TGTGCCAGCAGTTGGGACAGGGAGGGGCAGTACTTC.

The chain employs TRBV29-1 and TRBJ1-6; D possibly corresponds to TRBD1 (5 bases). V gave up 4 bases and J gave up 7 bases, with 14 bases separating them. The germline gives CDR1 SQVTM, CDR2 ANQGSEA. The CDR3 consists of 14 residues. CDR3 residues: CSVATGTRNSPLHF. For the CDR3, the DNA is TGCAGCGTTGCAACCGGGACGAGGAATTCACCCCTCCACTTT.

The CDR3 protein is CASSLVGQQNTEAFF. DNA for the CDR3: TGTGCCAGCAGCTTAGTGGGACAGCAGAACACTGAAGCTTTCTTT. This chain links TRBV7-2 with TRBJ1-1; 7 nucleotides align to TRBD1. CDR3 length: 15 amino acids. The V segment lost 1 base and the J segment 1 base; nucleotides outside the gene matches: 3. CDR1 and CDR2 from the germline V gene are SGHTA and FQGNSA.